This T cell receptor beta chain comes out of a study of Graves' ophthalmopathy and Graves' hyperthyroidism. Overall study findings and caveats: Blood samples also showed most expanded thyroid clonotypes exceeding 0.001 frequency. Ophthalmopathy versus stable hyperthyroidism: 13-signature model gave about 87% sensitivity, 75% to 83% specificity.

This clonotype was observed a handful of times. Antigen specificity is unknown. The CDR3 covers 15 residues. Unmatched junction bases numbered 5, after V lost 5 bases and J lost 3 bases. Reliance was placed on clinical symptoms, serum thyroxine, TRAb, thyroid ultrasound and orbital computed tomography for diagnosis. The PBMCs were taken from about 10 ml of fresh peripheral blood. Amplification of TCR beta CDR3 regions used RNA transcripts. Investigators did first-round RT-PCR with HTBI primers, then second-round multiplex PCR. MiXCR, run by TCRdb on the multiplex PCR reads, gives a single entry per CDR3 protein. The sample has 400,000 or so distinct CDR3 sequences, approximately 17% seen once; the top ten hold 2.4%.

The chain is built from TRBV6-7 and TRBJ2-1; 9 bases are shared with TRBD2. TRBV6-7 is treated as an ORF (open reading frame) with a function not yet certain. The sample comprised peripheral blood. This receptor was obtained from an adult woman with stable Graves' hyperthyroidism. The CDR3 nucleotides are TGTGCCAGCAGTCACCTAGCGGGACTCTACAATGAGCAGTTCTTC. This translates into CASSHLAGLYNEQFF.